The 11 T cell receptor beta chains in this list originate from one sample, sequenced in a study of T-cell reconstitution after alpha-beta-depleted transplantation in children. A library of TCRbeta sequences, prepared with unique molecular identifiers, was generated. Each CDR3 protein is one row after TCRdb ran MiXCR on the PCR reads. This sample has about 540,000 distinct CDR3 sequences; about 16% occur once, and the top ten carry roughly 3.3%. The specimen comprised PBMCs from the stem cell graft donor, sampled from the stem cell graft. Receptor source: a human donor who donated a stem cell graft to a child with acute lymphoblastic leukemia.

Points on this clonotype: At one of its ends the junction is not consistent with the germline gene, which may arise from a read error. The gene calls are TRBV25-1 and TRBJ1-2, with D maybe TRBD1 (6 bases). The CDR3 has 14 amino acids. In germline, CDR1 is MGHDK, CDR2 SYGVNS. The CDR3 loop reads CASSGISGTFGDTF. CDR3 nucleotide sequence: TGTGCCAGCAGTGGAATCTCCGGGACATTTGGCGACACCTTC.

The genes are TRBV19 and TRBJ1-5, with 12 bases matching TRBD1. Trimming cost V 5 bases and J 2 bases; bases outside gene matches: 10. The CDR3 sequence is 18 residues long. CDR1 LNHDA and CDR2 SQIVND come from the germline V gene (reference sequence). The CDR3 bases are TGTGCCAGTAGTGAACGGGACAGGGGGCGCGTAGGCAATCAGCCCCAGCATTTT. Translated, it gives CASSERDRGRVGNQPQHF. Full variable domain (missing parts from reference TRBV19 and TRBJ1-5): DGGITQSPKYLFRKEGQNVTLSCEQNLNHDAMYWYRQDPGQGLRLIYYSQIVNDFQKGDIAEGYSVSREKKESFPLTVTSAQKNPTAFYLCASSERDRGRVGNQPQHFGDGTRLSIL.

This clonotype was counted once. This chain uses TRBV7-2 with TRBJ1-1; 7 positions match TRBD1. Trimming cost V 5 bases and J 10 bases; bases outside gene matches: 4. CDR3 length: 11 residues. Germline CDR1 and CDR2: SGHTA and FQGNSA. CDR3 amino acids: CASSGAGGAFF. CDR3 sequence (DNA): TGTGCCAGCAGCGGGGCAGGGGGAGCTTTCTTT.

This clonotype was seen ten or more times. This chain joins TRBV20-1 and TRBJ2-3; 14 nucleotides line up with TRBD2. Trimming removed 7 bases from V and 2 bases from J; junction bases left unmatched: 14. Germline assignment: CDR1 DFQATT and CDR2 SNEGSKA (reference sequence). This CDR3 contains 18 residues. The CDR3: CSVPTSGRATGPTDTQYF. Here the CDR3 DNA reads TGCAGTGTCCCGACTAGCGGGAGGGCCACGGGGCCCACAGATACGCAGTATTTT.

This clonotype showed up just a few times. The rearrangement uses TRBV29-1 and TRBJ1-1; no clear D. The CDR3 runs 12 residues. Trimming shortened V by 6 bases and J by 1 base, and 9 bases separated the two germline ends. CDR1 and CDR2 from the germline V gene are SQVTM and ANQGSEA. Here the CDR3 reads CSVQVPNTEAFF. CDR3 DNA sequence: TGCAGCGTCCAGGTCCCGAACACTGAAGCTTTCTTT.

The chain is built from TRBV5-1 and TRBJ1-1, with D perhaps matching TRBD1 (6 bases). V lost 7 bases to trimming and J lost 1 base, with 11 bases between them. CDR1 SGHRS and CDR2 YFSETQ come from the germline V gene. The CDR3 length is 13 residues. The chain's CDR3 is CASAPGQNTEAFF. As DNA, the CDR3 is TGCGCCAGCGCTCCGGGACAGAACACTGAAGCTTTCTTT.

This clonotype was counted only a few times. The chain employs TRBV7-9 and TRBJ1-5, with a possible D match to TRBD1 (5 bases). CDR1 SEHNR and CDR2 FQNEAQ come from the germline V gene (reference sequence). The CDR3 spans 16 residues. The germline V and J ends were trimmed by 3 bases and 1 base, with 13 bases remaining between them. The chain's CDR3 is CASSFGQGGSNQPQHF. The CDR3 DNA reads as TGTGCCAGCAGCTTCGGGCAGGGCGGGAGCAATCAGCCCCAGCATTTT.

The rearrangement links TRBV5-1 to TRBJ2-7; D may be TRBD1 or TRBD2 (5 bases each). Germline CDR1 reads SGHRS; CDR2 reads YFSETQ. V was trimmed by 5 bases and J by 5 bases, leaving 17 bases between them. The CDR3 length is 14 residues. The CDR3 DNA follows: TGCGCCAGCAGAATCGGGACCTTCACCGACGAGCAGTACTTC. Amino acid sequence: CASRIGTFTDEQYF.

This clonotype was seen more than once but under ten times. J is TRBJ2-7 and V is TRBV12-3 or TRBV12-4; the D gene could be TRBD1 or TRBD2 (7 bases each). The CDR3 is 15 amino acids. Trimming removed 6 bases from V and 2 bases from J, with 17 bases in between. CDR3 protein: CASRGGTAKAYEQYF. The CDR3, as DNA: TGTGCCAGCAGGGGGGGGACAGCGAAGGCCTACGAGCAGTACTTC.

This clonotype has only a few counts. This rearrangement joins TRBV27 to TRBJ2-3, with D perhaps TRBD2 (6 bases). CDR1 is MNHEY, CDR2 SMNVEV, per germline (reference sequence). V lost 0 bases, J lost 1 base, and 8 bases lay in between. The CDR3 has 15 residues. The CDR3 DNA follows: TGTGCCAGCAGTTTATCCGCTAGCGGCACAGATACGCAGTATTTT. This sequence encodes CASSLSASGTDTQYF.

The V gene is TRBV6-2 or TRBV6-3, the J gene TRBJ1-2; D gene ambiguous. Germline V lookup: CDR1 MNHEY, CDR2 SVGEGT. The CDR3 extends over 17 amino acids. V lost 0 bases and J 6 bases, leaving 20 bases between the germline ends. CDR3 bases: TGTGCCAGCAGTTACTCCCAAGGGTTCCCGTACTCCAATGGCTACACCTTC. Amino acids: CASSYSQGFPYSNGYTF.